This T cell receptor (beta chain) came from a study of tissue T cells after allogeneic stem cell transplantation. As for the study in general: Of the grafts for graft-versus-host disease patients, several were unmodified and three CD34-selected. Study results and caveats: Limitations included a small, clinically heterogeneous cohort and limited sampling depth. Anatomically similar tissues had similar TCR repertoires within each patient.

The table came from immunoSEQ multiplex PCR; TCRdb's copy has only in-frame clones and leaves some out. The sample records about 43,000 clones, roughly 92% being singletons. For this clone: Its cognate antigen is unknown.

The sequenced sample was blood, obtained before transplantation. The clonotype originates from a woman aged 35-75 years who later had graft-versus-host disease after an allogeneic stem cell transplant.

In nucleotides, the CDR3 is TGTGCCAGCAGTGAAGGGGGAGGGGGAACGGCTAAACAAGAGACCCAGTACTTC. Translation gives CASSEGGGGTAKQETQYF. V gene TRBV25-1 combines with J gene TRBJ2-5; possibly TRBD2 for D (7 bases). The CDR3 loop spans 18 amino acids. Trimming left V 2 bases short and J 2 bases short, with 21 bases between. Germline loops: CDR1 MGHDK, CDR2 SYGVNS.